The clone carrying this T cell receptor (beta chain) occurred many times. The antigen is undetermined. With V trimmed by 5 bases and J by 8 bases, 8 bases remained unmatched. The CDR3 is 13 amino acids. Germline V gene sequence: CDR1 KGHSH, CDR2 LQKENI. The cDNA was generated through 5'RACE incorporating 10-nucleotide random UMIs. TCRdb processed the 5' RACE reads anew with MiXCR; each CDR3 protein has one entry. The sample contains about 80,000 distinct CDR3 sequences, about 5.5% of which appear only once. The data were obtained in a study of neurological immune-mediated disorders. Notes on the study in general: The multiple sclerosis repertoire cluster had no clinical or MRI correlate. Among 34 multiple sclerosis patients, phylogenetic grouping put the repertoires of 18 into a single related-CDR3 cluster, a possible signature. TCR clonal expansion peaked in HTLV-1-associated myelopathy patients and was lowest in multiple sclerosis patients.

The specimen sequenced was PBMCs. The receptor comes from a woman in her thirties with multiple sclerosis. The gene calls are TRBV18 and TRBJ1-2; 7 nucleotides line up with TRBD1. The CDR3 coding sequence is TGTGCCAGCTCAGCCGGGACAGAATACGGCTACACCTTC. Encoded protein: CASSAGTEYGYTF.